Following are 15 T cell receptor beta chains from one sample sequenced in a study of beta chain features in type 1 diabetes. TCRB transcripts that were expressed got sequenced, as all of the isolated RNA had been reverse transcribed. The protocol was immunoSEQ multiplex PCR, while the TCRdb copy is restricted to in-frame clones and leaves out a portion. The sample lists almost 350,000 clones, less than 9.5% occurring once. The sequenced sample was central memory CD4+ T cells from blood. These receptors all stem from a woman in her late teens or twenties in good health.

V and J are TRBV18 and TRBJ2-5, with 10 bases aligning to TRBD1. CDR3 length: 15 residues. The V gene's germline CDR1 is KGHSH and CDR2 LQKENI. V shed 4 bases and J 0 bases; nucleotides not matched to a gene: 2. In DNA, the CDR3 is TGTGCCAGCTCACGGGACAGGGGCCACCAAGAGACCCAGTACTTC. It translates to CASSRDRGHQETQYF.

This clone has a handful of counts. The chain recombines TRBV5-1 with TRBJ2-1, with no clear D. From germline, CDR1 is SGHRS and CDR2 YFSETQ. V was pared by 4 bases and J by 5 bases, with 10 bases between. The CDR3 totals 13 residues. As DNA, the CDR3 is TGCGCCAGCAGCGTGTGGGCGAACAATGAGCAGTTCTTC. Translated: CASSVWANNEQFF.

In this sample, this clone turned up a few times. The DNA for the CDR3 is TGTGCCAGCAGCCAAGCCCAGGGGAACACTGAAGCTTTCTTT. Translation gives CASSQAQGNTEAFF. This rearrangement joins TRBV14 to TRBJ1-1, with D maybe TRBD1 (5 bases). V lost 1 base and J lost 1, with 7 bases in between. This CDR3 is built from 14 residues. The germline V gene has CDR1 SGHDN and CDR2 FVKESK.

The V call is TRBV27, the J call TRBJ1-1; 10 nucleotides line up with TRBD1. CDR3 length: 14 residues. V lost 5 bases to trimming and J lost 7 bases; unmatched junction nucleotides: 7. Germline assignment: CDR1 MNHEY and CDR2 SMNVEV (reference sequence). CDR3 coding DNA: TGTGCCAGCAGTACCGAGACAGGGGGCGGTGAAGCTTTCTTT. The encoded protein is CASSTETGGGEAFF.

This clone was counted between two and nine times. The J gene is TRBJ2-5, the V gene TRBV2; TRBD2 matches at 12 bases. V lost 6 bases and J lost 5; bases outside the gene matches: 4. This CDR3 region has 14 residues. Germline-derived CDR1 and CDR2 are SNHLY and FYNNEI. The CDR3 sequence is CASSAGTSGETQYF. Written as DNA, the CDR3 is TGTGCCAGCAGCGCGGGGACTAGCGGGGAGACCCAGTACTTC.

V usage is TRBV21-1 and J usage is TRBJ2-5; the table calls TRBD2, which could not be checked here. TRBV21-1 is assigned pseudogene status. This CDR3 comprises 16 residues. The CDR3 region is CASHTLLADRQETQYF. CDR3 nucleotide sequence: TGTGCCAGCCATACGCTACTAGCGGACCGACAAGAGACCCAGTACTTC.

Only one count was recorded for this clone. The chain employs TRBV6-5 and TRBJ2-5; D remains unclear. Germline values: CDR1 MNHEY, CDR2 SVGAGI. CDR3 length: 14 residues. Trimming removed 11 bases at V and 7 bases at J, with 23 bases between. The CDR3: CAGEESGRSGTQYF. For the CDR3, the DNA is TGTGCCGGCGAGGAGTCAGGACGCTCAGGGACCCAGTACTTC.

This clone has ten or more counts. The chain recombines TRBV28 with TRBJ1-5; no firm D call. Germline V lookup: CDR1 MDHEN, CDR2 SYDVKM. V was shortened by 6 bases and J by 4 bases, with 7 bases between the two germline ends. The CDR3 totals 12 residues. The chain's CDR3 is CASRVRNQPQHF. As DNA, the CDR3 is TGTGCCAGCAGGGTACGAAATCAGCCCCAGCATTTT.

The sample holds a few counts of this clone. CDR3 sequence: CASSPLAAAVYNEQFF. The CDR3 nucleotides are TGTGCCAGCTCACCACTAGCGGCGGCGGTATACAATGAGCAGTTCTTC. The chain couples TRBV18 to TRBJ2-1, with D tentatively TRBD2 (6 bases). The germline V gene has CDR1 KGHSH and CDR2 LQKENI. CDR3 length: 16 amino acids. V lost 1 base, J lost 4 bases, and 14 bases lay in between. The variable domain in full, with the rest retrieved from reference TRBV18 and TRBJ2-1, is NAGVMQNPRHLVRRRGQEARLRCSPMKGHSHVYWYRQLPEEGLKFMVYLQKENIIDESGMPKERFSAEFPKEGPSILRIQQVVRGDSAAYFCASSPLAAAVYNEQFFGPGTRLTVL.

This chain connects TRBV29-1 to TRBJ2-1; 12 bases are a match to TRBD2. The V and J ends lost 6 bases and 7 bases, in that order; junction bases with no gene match: 7. Germline V gives CDR1 SQVTM, CDR2 ANQGSEA. The CDR3 runs 14 residues. This CDR3 is CSVGPSGRANEQFF. The CDR3 DNA follows: TGCAGCGTCGGCCCTAGCGGGAGGGCGAATGAGCAGTTCTTC.

A few counts support this clone. The DNA of the CDR3 is TGCGCCAGCAGCCTTCAGAGGACAGTCTATGGCTACACCTTC. Residues: CASSLQRTVYGYTF. The chain couples TRBV4-3 to TRBJ1-2, with a weak D call TRBD1 (6 bases). CDR1 and CDR2 from the germline V gene are LGHNA and YSLEER. This CDR3 is built from 14 residues. The V end was cut by 4 bases, the J end by 4 bases, with 13 bases between.

This clone was counted a few times. The chain carries TRBV9 and TRBJ1-2; D remains ambiguous. This CDR3 is built from 17 residues. Germline lookup yields CDR1 SGDLS and CDR2 YYNGEE. V was pared by 0 bases and J by 4 bases, with 19 bases between. The CDR3 sequence: CASSVGLGGTNLYGYTF. The CDR3 region has the DNA TGTGCCAGCAGCGTAGGTTTGGGCGGTACAAACCTCTATGGCTACACCTTC.

This clone was picked up many times. The chain joins TRBV5-5 to TRBJ1-2; D unclear. From germline, CDR1 is SGHKS and CDR2 YYEKEE (reference sequence). Trimming took off 4 bases at V and 3 bases at J, with 13 bases between the two ends. The CDR3 extends over 14 amino acids. Written as DNA, the CDR3 is TGTGCCAGCAGCCAAGATACTTCGGACTATGGCTACACCTTC. Translated: CASSQDTSDYGYTF.

This clone was counted only a few times. The chain has TRBV27 and TRBJ2-3; TRBD1 is a possible D gene (5 bases). Germline CDR1 reads MNHEY; CDR2 reads SMNVEV (reference sequence). Trimming stripped 3 bases from V and 2 bases from J, with 15 bases between. CDR3 length equals 16 residues. CDR3 sequence: CASSFGRNRFTDTQYF. In DNA, the CDR3 is TGTGCCAGCAGTTTCGGAAGGAACAGGTTCACAGATACGCAGTATTTT.

The chain joins TRBV6-6 to TRBJ2-1; 12 nucleotides line up with TRBD2. CDR3 length: 16 residues. J was trimmed by 14 bases and V by 2 bases; bases with no gene match: 13. Per the germline V gene, CDR1 is MNHNY and CDR2 is SVGAGI (reference sequence). The CDR3 here is CASSYPLTGLAGPEFF. CDR3 DNA: TGTGCCAGCAGTTACCCTCTGACGGGACTAGCGGGCCCGGAGTTCTTC.